Below are 30 T cell receptor beta chains sequenced from a single sample in a study of CD8+ T cells in alopecia areata. Treatment described: oral pan-JAK inhibitor, 5-10 mg twice daily. Extracted RNA was reverse transcribed into cDNA, the sequencing template. Libraries were prepared by immunoSEQ multiplex PCR; TCRdb keeps only in-frame clonotypes and omits some of them. The profile covers hundreds of thousands of clones, with 60% appearing a single time and around 0.92% taken by the ten largest. Sequencing was performed on CD4+ T cells sorted from blood, taken around week 52, from a patient treated with tofacitinib. These receptors were taken from a human donor with alopecia areata.

This chain connects TRBV5-6 to TRBJ2-3, with 13 positions matching TRBD2. In germline, CDR1 is SGHDT, CDR2 YYEEEE. V lost 5 bases and J lost 2; bases outside the gene matches: 5. The CDR3 loop spans 16 amino acids. The CDR3 spells CASSWGLAGSTDTQYF. Written as DNA, the CDR3 is TGTGCCAGCAGTTGGGGACTAGCGGGGTCCACAGATACGCAGTATTTT.

The rearrangement uses TRBV29-1 and TRBJ2-7; TRBD1 aligns across 7 bases. The trim removed 4 bases at V and 7 bases at J, leaving 7 bases unmatched. This CDR3 has 12 amino acids. Germline CDR1 and CDR2: SQVTM and ANQGSEA. The CDR3: CSVVGTVSEQYF. DNA for the CDR3: TGCAGCGTTGTTGGGACAGTGTCAGAGCAGTACTTC.

This clone appeared once. This sequence joins TRBV5-1 and TRBJ2-6; no firm D call. Germline CDR1 is SGHRS and CDR2 is YFSETQ. There are 15 residues in the CDR3. V was cut by 0 bases and J by 0 bases, with 4 bases left in between. CDR3 bases: TGCGCCAGCAGCTTGGGCAACTCTGGGGCCAACGTCCTGACTTTC. Encoded protein: CASSLGNSGANVLTF. Based on the CDR3 plus reference TRBV5-1 and TRBJ2-6, the full variable domain is KAGVTQTPRYLIKTRGQQVTLSCSPISGHRSVSWYQQTPGQGLQFLFEYFSETQRNKGNFPGRFSGRQFSNSRSEMNVSTLELGDSALYLCASSLGNSGANVLTFGAGSRLTVL.

Written as DNA, the CDR3 is TGTGCCTGGAGCGGGGGTGCGGTAGCTTTCTTT. Protein product: CAWSGGAVAFF. This chain uses TRBV30 with TRBJ1-1; tentative D call: TRBD1 (5 bases). Trimming removed 3 bases at V and 10 bases at J, with 12 bases between. The CDR3 covers 11 residues. Germline lookup yields CDR1 GTSNPN and CDR2 SVGIG (reference sequence).

This chain links TRBV6-5 with TRBJ2-5; the D is unclear. V shed 11 bases and J shed 6 bases, with 13 bases lying between them. Germline loops: CDR1 MNHEY, CDR2 SVGAGI. This CDR3 spans 11 amino acids. The CDR3 bases are TGTGCCTCCTATCAAGGGAAGACCCAGTACTTC. Translation gives CASYQGKTQYF.

In DNA form, the CDR3 reads TGTGCCAGCACGCAACAGCTGAACACTGAAGCTTTCTTT. Its translation: CASTQQLNTEAFF. The chain combines TRBV25-1 with TRBJ1-1; D call uncertain. V was cut by 7 bases and J by 0 bases, with 9 bases left in between. The CDR3 runs 13 residues. CDR1 is MGHDK and CDR2 is SYGVNS in the germline V gene.

This rearrangement joins TRBV5-1 to TRBJ2-7, with unresolved D. The ends were cut back, 2 bases at V and 6 bases at J, with 12 bases in the middle. The CDR3 extends over 13 amino acids. Per the germline V gene, CDR1 is SGHRS and CDR2 is YFSETQ. The CDR3 protein is CASSFITGFEQYF. Here the CDR3 DNA reads TGCGCCAGCAGCTTCATAACGGGTTTCGAGCAGTACTTC. The whole variable domain, filled in from reference TRBV5-1 and TRBJ2-7, reads KAGVTQTPRYLIKTRGQQVTLSCSPISGHRSVSWYQQTPGQGLQFLFEYFSETQRNKGNFPGRFSGRQFSNSRSEMNVSTLELGDSALYLCASSFITGFEQYFGPGTRLTVT.

This clone was observed a few times. The V call is TRBV7-9, the J call TRBJ2-1; 8 nucleotides align to TRBD1. This CDR3 is 16 amino acids long. The germline gives CDR1 SEHNR, CDR2 FQNEAQ (reference sequence). The V segment lost 2 bases and the J segment 9 bases; nucleotides outside the gene matches: 12. CDR3 loop: CASSLLGQGAVGEQFF. The CDR3 DNA reads TGTGCCAGCAGCTTATTGGGGCAGGGGGCAGTGGGTGAGCAGTTCTTC.

J is TRBJ2-1 and V is TRBV5-6; no definite D call. CDR3 length: 15 amino acids. CDR1 and CDR2 (germline): SGHDT, YYEEEE. V shed 2 bases and J shed 3 bases, with 12 bases lying between them. The chain's CDR3 is CASSLTPNGYNEQFF. CDR3 coding DNA: TGTGCCAGCAGCTTAACTCCAAACGGCTACAATGAGCAGTTCTTC.

The chain links TRBV7-9 to TRBJ1-5; D ambiguous. With 3 bases removed from V and 7 bases from J, the gap between germline ends came to 10 bases. The CDR3 sequence is 13 residues long. Germline CDR1 is SEHNR and CDR2 is FQNEAQ (reference sequence). The CDR3 protein is CASSFFPGQPQHF. The DNA of the CDR3 is TGTGCCAGCAGCTTCTTCCCGGGACAGCCCCAGCATTTT.

The rearrangement joins TRBV5-1 to TRBJ1-1, with no clear D. Trimming shortened V by 3 bases and J by 1 base, and 10 bases separated the two germline ends. Germline CDR1 and CDR2: SGHRS and YFSETQ. CDR3 length: 14 amino acids. The CDR3 coding sequence is TGCGCCAGCAGCTCCAGTGCCCCGAACACTGAAGCTTTCTTT. It is translated as CASSSSAPNTEAFF.

J is TRBJ1-5 and V is TRBV5-6, with no clear D. This CDR3 is built from 15 residues. Trimming cost V 3 bases and J 0 bases, with 10 bases left between them. The germline V gene has CDR1 SGHDT and CDR2 YYEEEE. CDR3 bases: TGTGCCAGCAGCTGGAGCCCATTTAGCAATCAGCCCCAGCATTTT. Translation: CASSWSPFSNQPQHF.

The V and J genes are TRBV9 and TRBJ1-4, with D hard to call. V dropped 4 bases and J dropped 8 bases, with 9 bases sitting between them. Germline CDR1 and CDR2: SGDLS and YYNGEE. The CDR3 covers 12 residues. CDR3 in DNA: TGTGCCAGCAGCCGAAAAGGGGAAAAACTGTTTTTT. This encodes CASSRKGEKLFF.

CDR3 region: CASSLERVGTDTQYF. Written as DNA, the CDR3 is TGTGCCAGCAGCCTGGAAAGGGTCGGCACAGATACGCAGTATTTT. The V gene is TRBV5-6, the J gene TRBJ2-3; D remains ambiguous. The CDR3 loop spans 15 amino acids. Trimming took 4 bases from V and 1 from J, leaving 13 bases between them. Germline V CDR1 and CDR2: SGHDT, YYEEEE.

The chain employs TRBV5-1 and TRBJ1-2, with 10 bases fitting TRBD1. Germline loops: CDR1 SGHRS, CDR2 YFSETQ. The V segment lost 4 bases and the J segment 8 bases; nucleotides outside the gene matches: 8. The CDR3 has 14 amino acids. CDR3 protein: CASSPGQGVRGYTF. In nucleotides, the CDR3 is TGCGCCAGCAGCCCTGGACAGGGGGTTAGGGGCTACACCTTC. The full variable domain, completed using reference TRBV5-1 and TRBJ1-2, is KAGVTQTPRYLIKTRGQQVTLSCSPISGHRSVSWYQQTPGQGLQFLFEYFSETQRNKGNFPGRFSGRQFSNSRSEMNVSTLELGDSALYLCASSPGQGVRGYTFGSGTRLTVV.

The table lists this clone with a count of one. The chain carries TRBV6-6 and TRBJ2-3, with TRBD2 matching 11 bases. Germline V gene sequence: CDR1 MNHNY, CDR2 SVGAGI (reference sequence). CDR3 size: 15 residues. After removal of 8 bases from V and 6 bases from J, the junction contained 10 bases not matched to a gene. The CDR3 DNA reads as TGTGCCAGCCGGGAGGCTAGCGGGGGGATGGATACGCAGTATTTT. Residues: CASREASGGMDTQYF.

To note about this clone: The identical CDR3 is also encoded by other nucleotide sequences in the sample. This chain connects TRBV30 to TRBJ1-6; D might be TRBD1 (6 bases). The V gene lost 1 base and the J gene lost 5 bases, with 6 bases spanning the gap. The CDR3 has 13 residues. Germline assignment: CDR1 GTSNPN and CDR2 SVGIG (reference sequence). The CDR3 nucleotides are TGTGCCTGGAGTGGGGGGCATAATTCACCCCTCCACTTT. The encoded protein is CAWSGGHNSPLHF. The whole variable domain, remainder taken from reference TRBV30 and TRBJ1-6, is SQTIHQWPATLVQPVGSPLSLECTVEGTSNPNLYWYRQAAGRGLQLLFYSVGIGQISSEVPQNLSASRPQDRQFILSSKKLLLSDSGFYLCAWSGGHNSPLHFGNGTRLTVT.

With respect to this clone: The same CDR3 can be traced to other DNA sequences in this sample. The J gene is TRBJ2-5, the V gene TRBV30; D not certain. Germline assignment: CDR1 GTSNPN and CDR2 SVGIG (reference sequence). CDR3 length: 13 residues. The V end lost 0 bases, the J end lost 5 bases, and 10 bases lay between the germline ends. CDR3 DNA: TGTGCCTGGAGTGTACGGGTGGAGGAGACCCAGTACTTC. It encodes CAWSVRVEETQYF.

In the case of this clone: Within the sample, other DNA sequences also encode this same CDR3. The chain carries TRBV30 and TRBJ2-5, with D maybe TRBD1 (5 bases). The V gene's germline CDR1 is GTSNPN and CDR2 SVGIG (reference sequence). Trimming removed 0 bases from V and 2 bases from J, with 13 bases in between. The CDR3 is made up of 15 amino acids. CDR3 loop: CAWSVLTGPQETQYF. CDR3 in DNA: TGTGCCTGGAGTGTACTTACAGGCCCACAAGAGACCCAGTACTTC.

This clone occurred a few times. V is TRBV15 and J is TRBJ2-4; D is ambiguous. V shed 3 bases and J shed 8 bases, with 8 bases lying between them. The CDR3 is 12 amino acids. Germline CDR1 LNHNV, CDR2 YYDKDF (reference sequence). CDR3 loop: CATSRIRDIQYF. Written as DNA, the CDR3 is TGTGCCACCAGCAGGATCCGGGACATTCAGTACTTC.

The chain combines TRBV19 with TRBJ2-2; a weak D match, TRBD1 (6 bases). In germline, CDR1 is LNHDA, CDR2 SQIVND (reference sequence). This CDR3 has 14 amino acids. The V end lost 4 bases, the J end lost 6 bases, and 12 bases lay between the germline ends. The CDR3 DNA follows: TGTGCCAGTAGTAGGACAGAAAAGGCCGGGGAGCTGTTTTTT. Protein product: CASSRTEKAGELFF.

Relative to its sample, this clone is medium-sized. In the same sample, other DNA sequences code for this CDR3. This chain uses TRBV9 with TRBJ2-4; D ambiguous. V was trimmed by 0 bases and J by 2 bases, leaving 3 bases between them. From germline, CDR1 is SGDLS and CDR2 YYNGEE. The CDR3 loop spans 13 amino acids. CDR3 bases: TGTGCCAGCAGCGTAGACACCAAAAACATTCAGTACTTC. Translating it yields CASSVDTKNIQYF.

This clone was seen only a few times. This sequence joins TRBV7-2 and TRBJ2-7; D is undetermined. The CDR3 contains 11 residues. The germline V and J ends were trimmed by 2 bases and 3 bases, with 2 bases remaining between them. From germline, CDR1 is SGHTA and CDR2 FQGNSA. DNA for the CDR3: TGTGCCAGCAGCTTAAACTACGAGCAGTACTTC. As protein: CASSLNYEQYF.

The chain links TRBV5-1 to TRBJ2-3, with D tentatively TRBD2 (5 bases). Trimming took off 4 bases at V and 3 bases at J, with 9 bases between the two ends. CDR3 length equals 13 residues. CDR1 is SGHRS, CDR2 YFSETQ, per germline. This CDR3 reads CASSGGWTDTQYF. In DNA form, the CDR3 reads TGCGCCAGCAGCGGAGGTTGGACAGATACGCAGTATTTT.

The V gene is TRBV7-9, the J gene TRBJ2-7; possibly TRBD1 for D (7 bases). Germline V CDR1 and CDR2: SEHNR, FQNEAQ (reference sequence). CDR3 size: 16 residues. The V gene lost 5 bases and the J gene lost 4 bases, with 21 bases spanning the gap. The CDR3 sequence: CASSPTRQGGGYEQYF. The CDR3 DNA sequence: TGTGCCAGCAGCCCCACCCGACAGGGTGGGGGGTACGAGCAGTACTTC.

This clone was recorded once. The genes are TRBV5-1 and TRBJ2-1, with a weak D call TRBD2 (5 bases). Germline V gene sequence: CDR1 SGHRS, CDR2 YFSETQ. V lost 2 bases and J 5 bases, leaving 17 bases between the germline ends. The CDR3 sequence is 16 residues long. Here the CDR3 reads CASSFVSGSENNEQFF. Here the CDR3 DNA reads TGCGCCAGCAGCTTTGTTTCGGGGTCCGAAAACAATGAGCAGTTCTTC.

The chain carries TRBV4-3 and TRBJ2-7; 10 nucleotides match TRBD1. V was pared by 1 base and J by 5 bases, with 11 bases of the junction left unmatched. Per the germline V gene, CDR1 is LGHNA and CDR2 is YSLEER. The CDR3 is 17 residues long. CDR3 nucleotides: TGCGCCAGCAGCCAAGGAAGAGTGGGACAGGGGCAGCACGAGCAGTACTTC. It encodes CASSQGRVGQGQHEQYF.

This clone was picked up one time. The chain uses TRBV5-6 and TRBJ2-7, with D unresolved. V was pared by 3 bases and J by 0 bases, with 7 bases between. CDR1 SGHDT and CDR2 YYEEEE come from the germline V gene. The CDR3 is made up of 13 amino acids. The CDR3 DNA follows: TGTGCCAGCAGCTGGCGGAGCTCCTACGAGCAGTACTTC. Encoded protein: CASSWRSSYEQYF.

The gene calls are TRBV5-4 and TRBJ2-3; D is ambiguous. Per germline, CDR1 SGHNT and CDR2 YYREEE (reference sequence). The CDR3 totals 12 residues. Trimming shortened V by 4 bases and J by 2 bases, and 5 bases separated the two germline ends. CDR3 sequence (DNA): TGTGCCAGCAGCATTCTCACAGATACGCAGTATTTT. Protein: CASSILTDTQYF.

V is TRBV6-1 and J is TRBJ1-1, with TRBD1 matching 9 bases. The trim removed 5 bases at V and 3 bases at J, leaving 1 base unmatched. The CDR3 is 13 amino acids. The germline CDR1 and CDR2 sequences are MNHNS and SASEGT. The CDR3 coding sequence is TGTGCCAGCAGTCGGACAGGGGACACTGAAGCTTTCTTT. Its translation: CASSRTGDTEAFF.